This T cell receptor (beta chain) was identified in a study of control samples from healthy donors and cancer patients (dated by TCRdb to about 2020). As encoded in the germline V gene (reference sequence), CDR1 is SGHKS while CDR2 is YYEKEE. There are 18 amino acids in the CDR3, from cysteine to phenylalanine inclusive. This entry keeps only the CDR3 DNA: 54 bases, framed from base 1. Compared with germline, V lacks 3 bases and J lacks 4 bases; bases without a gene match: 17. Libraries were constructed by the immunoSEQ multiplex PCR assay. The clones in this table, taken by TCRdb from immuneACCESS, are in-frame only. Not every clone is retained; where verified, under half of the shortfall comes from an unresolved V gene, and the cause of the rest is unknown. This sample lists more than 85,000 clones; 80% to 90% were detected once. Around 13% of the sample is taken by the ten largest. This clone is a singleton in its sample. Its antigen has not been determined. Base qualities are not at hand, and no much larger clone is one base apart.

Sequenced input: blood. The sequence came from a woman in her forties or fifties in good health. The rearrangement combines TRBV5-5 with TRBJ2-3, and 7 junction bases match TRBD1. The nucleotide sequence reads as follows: TGTGCCAGCAGCTCGATCGCAATTGACAGGGTAAAGGCAGATACGCAGTATTTT. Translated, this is CASSSIAIDRVKADTQYF. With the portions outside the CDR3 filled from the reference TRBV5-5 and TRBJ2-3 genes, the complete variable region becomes DAGVTQSPTHLIKTRGQQVTLRCSPISGHKSVSWYQQVLGQGPQFIFQYYEKEERGRGNFPDRFSARQFPNYSSELNVNALLLGDSALYLCASSSIAIDRVKADTQYFGPGTRLTVL.